The 17 T cell receptor beta chains listed next were all sequenced from one sample in a study of PD-1 blockade in classical Hodgkin lymphoma. Described time point: newly diagnosed, previously untreated cHL patient sample. CD8+ T cell isolation from thawed PBMCs was performed by magnetic negative selection. Sequencing used immunoSEQ multiplex PCR; TCRdb keeps in-frame clones, though not all of them. This sample yields about 3,200 clones, of which approximately 80% are seen a single time; under 20% belongs to the top ten. The sequenced sample consisted of CD8+ T cells from blood. The source of these receptors is a human donor with classical Hodgkin lymphoma.

The V call is TRBV7-9, the J call TRBJ1-4, with 7 bases fitting TRBD1. The length of the CDR3 is 15 residues. From germline, CDR1 is SEHNR and CDR2 FQNEAQ (reference sequence). Losses at the gene ends were 5 bases for V and 3 bases for J; bases not matched to a gene: 6. CDR3 sequence reads: CASSDRDSANEKLFF. The CDR3 DNA reads TGTGCCAGCAGCGATCGGGACAGTGCTAATGAAAAACTGTTTTTT.

The chain recombines TRBV5-6 with TRBJ1-5; D is undetermined. The length of the CDR3 is 15 residues. The germline V gene has CDR1 SGHDT and CDR2 YYEEEE. The germline V and J ends were trimmed by 4 bases and 1 base, with 12 bases remaining between them. The CDR3 loop is CASSIGGLSNQPQHF. CDR3 nucleotide sequence: TGTGCCAGCAGCATAGGAGGTTTGAGCAATCAGCCCCAGCATTTT. The whole variable domain, filled in from reference TRBV5-6 and TRBJ1-5, reads DAGVTQSPTHLIKTRGQQVTLRCSPKSGHDTVSWYQQALGQGPQFIFQYYEEEERQRGNFPDRFSGHQFPNYSSELNVNALLLGDSALYLCASSIGGLSNQPQHFGDGTRLSIL.

CDR3 region: CASSFDTFTDTQYF. The CDR3 nucleotides are TGTGCCAGCAGCTTCGACACGTTCACAGATACGCAGTATTTT. The chain combines TRBV11-2 with TRBJ2-3, with D unclear. Germline values: CDR1 SGHAT, CDR2 FQNNGV. This CDR3 comprises 14 residues. V lost 3 bases to trimming and J lost 2 bases, with 9 bases between them.

The V call is TRBV7-2, the J call TRBJ2-7, with 7 bases fitting TRBD1. The CDR3 covers 14 residues. V lost 3 bases, J lost 0 bases, and 2 bases stayed unmatched. Germline V gene sequence: CDR1 SGHTA, CDR2 FQGNSA. The CDR3: CASSFGTASYEQYF. The DNA of the CDR3 is TGTGCCAGCAGCTTCGGGACAGCCTCCTACGAGCAGTACTTC.

Details on this clone: At one of its ends the junction is not consistent with the germline gene, which may arise from a read error. This rearrangement joins TRBV28 to TRBJ2-7; 10 nucleotides line up with TRBD1. The CDR3 totals 11 residues. Looked up from germline, CDR1 is MDHEN and CDR2 is SYDVKM. The CDR3 protein is CASSSRDRGTF. CDR3 bases: TGTGCCAGCAGTTCCCGGGACAGGGGTACCTTC.

The chain carries TRBV27 and TRBJ2-1; 10 bases line up with TRBD2. The J segment lost 8 bases and the V segment lost 7 bases, leaving 11 bases of the junction unmatched. The CDR3 covers 15 residues. Germline CDR1 is MNHEY and CDR2 is SMNVEV (reference sequence). CDR3 DNA sequence: TGTGCCAGCACCCAGAGGACTAGCGGCGGAGATGAGCAGTTCTTC. This encodes CASTQRTSGGDEQFF.

The chain recombines TRBV19 with TRBJ2-3; no definite D call. CDR3 length: 15 residues. V was trimmed by 3 bases and J by 4 bases, leaving 14 bases between them. Germline CDR1 reads LNHDA; CDR2 reads SQIVND (reference sequence). The chain's CDR3 is CASSMLRTPADTQYF. CDR3 coding DNA: TGTGCCAGTAGTATGCTTAGGACGCCAGCAGATACGCAGTATTTT.

This clone occurred once. J is TRBJ2-7 and V is TRBV7-6; TRBD1 matches at 8 bases. Germline trimming cut 4 bases from V and 4 bases from J; bases unmatched to any gene: 9. The CDR3 runs 15 residues. Per the germline V gene, CDR1 is SGHVS and CDR2 is FNYEAQ. The CDR3 loop is CASSSRQGYGYEQYF. As DNA, the CDR3 is TGTGCCAGCAGCTCCCGACAGGGGTATGGGTACGAGCAGTACTTC.

This clone was counted only a few times. The chain combines TRBV7-6 with TRBJ2-2, with D uncertain. The germline CDR1 and CDR2 sequences are SGHVS and FNYEAQ. The CDR3 runs to 15 residues. The V gene lost 5 bases and the J gene lost 7 bases, with 17 bases spanning the gap. DNA of the CDR3: TGTGCCAGCAGCCCCTCCGCGTTCTTAGGCGGGGAGCTGTTTTTT. Protein sequence: CASSPSAFLGGELFF.

The chain has TRBV6-4 and TRBJ2-4; D not certain. Trimming shortened V by 0 bases and J by 0 bases, and 12 bases separated the two germline ends. The CDR3 length is 17 residues. Germline V gives CDR1 MRHNA, CDR2 SNTAGT. This chain's CDR3 is CASSDSNFLGAKNIQYF. The DNA of the CDR3 is TGTGCCAGCAGTGACTCGAATTTTTTGGGAGCCAAAAACATTCAGTACTTC.

This chain uses TRBV7-8 with TRBJ1-5; a possible D gene is TRBD1 (5 bases). The germline V gene encodes CDR1 SGHVS and CDR2 FQNEAQ. V was shortened by 5 bases and J by 5 bases, with 16 bases between the two germline ends. The CDR3 contains 15 residues. The CDR3 is CASSLGAGGHQPQHF. The CDR3 DNA reads as TGTGCCAGCAGCCTAGGGGCGGGAGGCCATCAGCCCCAGCATTTT.

The chain combines TRBV7-2 with TRBJ2-7; 9 bases fit TRBD1. Germline assignment: CDR1 SGHTA and CDR2 FQGNSA. The junction had 5 bases not matched to a gene; V was cut back by 1 base and J by 4 bases. The CDR3 runs 15 residues. CDR3 DNA: TGTGCCAGCAGCTTAGTGGGACAGGGCGGGTACGAGCAGTACTTC. The encoded protein is CASSLVGQGGYEQYF. Together with reference TRBV7-2 and TRBJ2-7, the CDR3 gives the full variable domain: GAGVSQSPSNKVTEKGKDVELRCDPISGHTALYWYRQSLGQGLEFLIYFQGNSAPDKSGLPSDRFSAERTGGSVSTLTIQRTQQEDSAVYLCASSLVGQGGYEQYFGPGTRLTVT.

V is TRBV7-4 and J is TRBJ2-3; 11 nucleotides agree with TRBD2. In germline, CDR1 is SGHVT, CDR2 SQSDAQ. This CDR3 region has 16 residues. The junction had 8 bases not matched to a gene; V was cut back by 5 bases and J by 4 bases. Written as DNA, the CDR3 is TGTGCCAGCAGCCCACCGATAGCGGGAGGGCCAGATACGCAGTATTTT. Amino acids: CASSPPIAGGPDTQYF.

The chain recombines TRBV4-3 with TRBJ2-1, with no clear D. Per germline, CDR1 LGHNA and CDR2 YSLEER. Trimming took off 0 bases at V and 14 bases at J, with 20 bases between the two ends. The CDR3 runs to 15 residues. The CDR3 nucleotides are TGCGCCAGCAGCCAAGATCGGTCAGGCTACAATGGCAAGTTCTTC. This gives the protein CASSQDRSGYNGKFF.

This clone was observed once. The rearrangement joins TRBV7-9 to TRBJ2-7; 8 bases line up with TRBD2. Germline V gene data show CDR1 as SEHNR and CDR2 as FQNEAQ (reference sequence). The CDR3 contains 17 residues. Unmatched junction bases numbered 14, after V lost 4 bases and J lost 3 bases. As DNA, the CDR3 is TGTGCCAGCAGCTCAAATGACCCCCTAGCGGGCAGCTACGAGCAGTACTTC. Its translation is CASSSNDPLAGSYEQYF.

This rearrangement joins TRBV5-5 to TRBJ2-7; 13 bases agree with TRBD2. The CDR3 runs to 15 residues. The germline CDR1 and CDR2 sequences are SGHKS and YYEKEE (reference sequence). Trimming at V came to 3 bases and at J to 6 bases, leaving 6 bases not matched to a gene. CDR3 in DNA: TGTGCCAGCAGCTCTCCGGGACTAGCGGGACGCGAGCAGTACTTC. It yields the protein CASSSPGLAGREQYF.

This chain joins TRBV5-1 and TRBJ2-3; D possibly uses TRBD1 or TRBD2 (6 bases each). The CDR3 loop spans 14 amino acids. Germline CDR1 SGHRS, CDR2 YFSETQ. The V end was cut by 6 bases, the J end by 1 base, with 12 bases between. CDR3 in DNA: TGCGCCAGCAATCCAGGGGAGGGCACAGATACGCAGTATTTT. Amino acids: CASNPGEGTDTQYF.